This record looks at one T cell receptor beta chain sequence and its context. Its antigen is not identified. The V gene end was trimmed by 6 bases and the J gene end by 2 bases; junction bases not matched to a gene: 12. CDR3 length equals 18 residues. The V gene's germline CDR1 is MNHEY and CDR2 SVGAGI. The data derive from a study of T-cell memory formation after mild COVID-19. Whole-study results and caveats: Largely, contracting CD4+ clones fell within CM and EM, and contracting CD8+ clones within EMRA.

TCRdb processed the 5' RACE reads anew with MiXCR; each CDR3 protein has one entry. The sample records roughly 100,000 distinct CDR3 sequences, around 11% being singletons. V usage is TRBV6-5 and J usage is TRBJ2-3; 12 positions agree with TRBD2. Sequencing was performed on PBMCs or a T cell subset sorted from them (not recorded which). The clonotype was recovered from an adult woman who had mild COVID-19 (a few samples of this study predate the infection). Cell type and time point are not known. CDR3 DNA sequence: TGTGCCAGCAGCTCTATTCTAGCGGGGGGGCGGGTCACAGATACGCAGTATTTT. Translated, it gives CASSSILAGGRVTDTQYF.